Listed here are 9 T cell receptor beta chains from one sample, sequenced in a study of cytomegalovirus exposure and HLA in healthy donors. With 60 Vbeta and 13 Jbeta primers, the PCR was carried out. The table came from immunoSEQ multiplex PCR; TCRdb's copy has only in-frame clones and leaves some out. The sample lists some 150,000 clones; around 66% were seen once. The sequenced sample was PBMCs. The receptors here all came from a woman under 40 in good health and CMV-seropositive.

V and J are TRBV27 and TRBJ2-2; 9 bases match TRBD1. J gave up 6 bases and V 5 bases, and 7 bases lay outside the gene matches. The CDR3 contains 15 residues. Germline values: CDR1 MNHEY, CDR2 SMNVEV (reference sequence). The CDR3 DNA sequence: TGTGCCAGCAGTGCCGGGACAGGGCCCTCCGGGGAGCTGTTTTTT. It yields the protein CASSAGTGPSGELFF.

Remarks on this clone: At one end the junction does not follow the germline gene, possibly because of a read error. The chain recombines TRBV5-1 with TRBJ2-7, with TRBD2 identical over 7 bases. The CDR3 contains 15 residues. CDR1 SGHRS and CDR2 YFSETQ come from the germline V gene. For the CDR3, the DNA is TGCGCCAGCACCTTGCTGGCTAGCGGTAACTACGAGCAGTACTTC. Translated: CASTLLASGNYEQYF.

The chain recombines TRBV4-1 with TRBJ1-2, with a weak D call TRBD1 (5 bases). The V and J ends lost 1 base and 2 bases respectively, with 23 bases between them. Per germline, CDR1 MGHRA and CDR2 YSYEKL. CDR3 length: 19 residues. The DNA of the CDR3 is TGCGCCAGCAGCCAAGGAGTGTCTAGGGGCAGGGAAAACAACTATGGCTACACCTTC. This translates into CASSQGVSRGRENNYGYTF.

Only one count was recorded for this clone. The rearrangement joins TRBV9 to TRBJ1-2; D unresolved. Germline-derived CDR1 and CDR2 are SGDLS and YYNGEE. With 4 bases removed from V and 4 bases from J, the gap between germline ends came to 14 bases. The CDR3 consists of 14 residues. CDR3 region: CASSPDPGSYGYTF. CDR3 sequence (DNA): TGTGCCAGCAGCCCCGACCCCGGGAGCTATGGCTACACCTTC.

This sequence joins TRBV10-3 and TRBJ2-1; 8 bases map to TRBD2. CDR1 and CDR2 from the germline V gene are ENHRY and SYGVKD. CDR3 size: 15 residues. V trimming: 4 bases; J trimming: 10 bases; junction bases outside the gene matches: 12. CDR3 in amino acids: CAISGSSGAFGEQFF. The CDR3 DNA sequence: TGTGCCATCAGTGGGAGTAGCGGGGCCTTCGGGGAGCAGTTCTTC.

The CDR3 loop is CASSVYGGTAYGYTF. The CDR3 bases are TGTGCCAGCAGCGTATACGGCGGAACCGCCTATGGCTACACCTTC. The J gene is TRBJ1-2, the V gene TRBV9; the D is unclear. The germline gives CDR1 SGDLS, CDR2 YYNGEE. CDR3 length: 15 residues. The ends were cut back, 1 base at V and 4 bases at J, with 14 bases in the middle.

The CDR3 coding sequence is TGTGCCAGCAGTGACCCTCCTATGAACACTGAAGCTTTCTTT. Its translation is CASSDPPMNTEAFF. This rearrangement joins TRBV6-4 to TRBJ1-1; no firm D call. The V and J ends lost 2 bases and 0 bases respectively, with 7 bases between them. The CDR3 spans 14 residues. Germline assignment: CDR1 MRHNA and CDR2 SNTAGT.

The rearrangement links TRBV10-3 to TRBJ2-5, with D unresolved. Trimming stripped 5 bases from V and 7 bases from J, with 14 bases between. CDR1 ENHRY and CDR2 SYGVKD come from the germline V gene. The CDR3 covers 13 residues. The CDR3 region is CAISSPERGTQYF. In nucleotides, the CDR3 is TGTGCCATCAGTTCGCCGGAGCGAGGGACCCAGTACTTC.

V and J are TRBV4-1 and TRBJ2-1; 13 bases match TRBD2. The CDR3 contains 16 residues. CDR1 MGHRA and CDR2 YSYEKL come from the germline V gene. Trimming removed 3 bases from V and 5 bases from J; junction bases left unmatched: 4. CDR3 in DNA: TGCGCCAGCAGCCAGCTCGGGACTAGCGGGGACAATGAGCAGTTCTTC. Amino acid sequence: CASSQLGTSGDNEQFF.